A selection of T cell receptor beta chains follows, all from one sample in a study of T cell responses to AZD1222 COVID-19 vaccine. Profiled with immunoSEQ multiplex PCR; TCRdb holds only in-frame clones, not every one. The data show roughly 150,000 clones, around 87% seen once. The sequences come from peripheral blood, collected 28 days after the second AZD1222 dose. These receptors originate from an adult who received the AZD1222 COVID-19 vaccine. The CDR3 runs from the conserved cysteine through the conserved F or W. The D gene is left open where the match is weak. Only part of the rows carry a size: once, few, many, or a class if the clone is expanded.

V	J	D	size	CDR3	DNA
TRBV7-2	TRBJ2-4	-	-	CASSFGWGAKNIQYF	TGTGCCAGCAGCTTCGGGTGGGGAGCCAAAAACATTCAGTACTTC
TRBV24-1	TRBJ1-5	-	-	CATSGGSGGQPQHF	TGTGCCACCAGTGGAGGGAGCGGCGGTCAGCCCCAGCATTTT
TRBV19	TRBJ1-5	-	-	CASKGFPAGNQPQHF	TGTGCCAGCAAGGGTTTCCCTGCCGGCAATCAGCCCCAGCATTTT
TRBV11-3	TRBJ2-5	-	-	CASSWAQGETQYF	TGTGCCAGCAGTTGGGCACAGGGAGAGACCCAGTACTTC
TRBV30	TRBJ2-1	TRBD2	-	CAWMEVTSGEQFF	TGTGCCTGGATGGAGGTGACTAGCGGTGAGCAGTTCTTC
TRBV9	TRBJ2-5	TRBD2	-	CASSTRTTPGGLETQYF	TGTGCCAGCAGCACGCGAACGACTCCGGGGGGGTTAGAGACCCAGTACTTC
TRBV4-3	TRBJ2-2	-	-	CASSQGPNTGELFF	TGCGCCAGCAGCCAGGGACCGAACACCGGGGAGCTGTTTTTT
TRBV7-8	TRBJ2-3	TRBD1	-	CASSFRGRDLPDTQYF	TGTGCCAGCAGCTTCAGGGGGCGCGACCTCCCAGATACGCAGTATTTT
TRBV24-1	TRBJ1-5	-	-	CATNASSRSPQHF	TGTGCCACCAACGCGTCGTCCAGATCGCCCCAGCATTTT
TRBV6-2/TRBV6-3	TRBJ1-1	TRBD1	-	CASSSNRGGRTEAFF	TGTGCCAGCAGTTCCAACAGGGGAGGAAGGACTGAAGCTTTCTTT
TRBV3-1/TRBV3-2	TRBJ2-1	TRBD2	-	CASSLRLAVSYNEQFF	TGTGCCAGCAGCCTCCGACTAGCGGTTTCCTACAATGAGCAGTTCTTC
TRBV7-9	TRBJ1-2	-	-	CASTPAGNYGYTF	TGTGCCAGCACCCCGGCGGGGAACTATGGCTACACCTTC
TRBV5-4	TRBJ1-3	TRBD1	-	CASSLTGVGNTIYF	TGTGCCAGCAGCCTAACAGGGGTCGGAAACACCATATATTTT
TRBV28	TRBJ1-5	-	few	CASSISRGFGNQPQHF	TGTGCCAGCAGTATCTCTAGAGGGTTTGGCAATCAGCCCCAGCATTTT
TRBV7-2	TRBJ2-7	-	-	CASSHRREQYF	TGTGCCAGCAGCCACCGCAGGGAGCAGTACTTC
TRBV18	TRBJ2-7	-	-	CASSPNTGEQYF	TGTGCCAGCTCACCTAATACGGGGGAGCAGTACTTC
TRBV5-6	TRBJ1-6	-	-	CASSEGSYNSPLHF	TGTGCCAGCAGCGAGGGCTCCTATAATTCACCCCTCCACTTT
TRBV7-9	TRBJ1-6	-	-	CASSRDTNNSPLHF	TGTGCCAGCAGCCGGGACACCAATAATTCACCCCTCCACTTT
TRBV15	TRBJ2-5	-	once	CATSLLAQETQYF	TGTGCCACCAGCTTACTCGCTCAAGAGACCCAGTACTTC
TRBV6-1	TRBJ2-7	-	-	CASSEKRAPPYEQYF	TGTGCCAGCAGTGAAAAGAGGGCCCCCCCCTACGAGCAGTACTTC
TRBV2	TRBJ1-2	-	-	CASSENTGTGYTF	TGTGCCAGCAGTGAAAACACAGGAACTGGCTACACCTTC
TRBV5-5	TRBJ2-5	-	-	CASSLAWETQYF	TGTGCCAGCAGCTTGGCCTGGGAGACCCAGTACTTC
TRBV5-8	TRBJ1-1	TRBD1	-	CASSWGGTGVRAFF	TGTGCCAGCAGCTGGGGGGGGACAGGGGTACGAGCTTTCTTT
TRBV11-2	TRBJ2-1	TRBD2	-	CASSPLAGRQFF	TGTGCCAGCAGCCCGCTAGCGGGGCGGCAGTTCTTC
TRBV27	TRBJ2-7	-	once	CASSTRQASSYEQYF	TGTGCCAGCAGTACCAGACAGGCAAGCTCCTACGAGCAGTACTTC
TRBV30	TRBJ2-3	-	once	CAWSSSARSTDTQYF	TGTGCCTGGTCATCCTCGGCCCGTAGCACAGATACGCAGTATTTT
TRBV5-1	TRBJ2-3	TRBD2	few	CASSPLVTSGRGTDTQYF	TGCGCCAGCAGCCCCCTTGTGACTAGCGGGAGGGGCACAGATACGCAGTATTTT
TRBV7-6	TRBJ2-1	-	-	CASSPDYYNEQFF	TGTGCCAGCAGTCCCGATTATTACAATGAGCAGTTCTTC
TRBV2	TRBJ2-3	-	-	CARSGDLADTQYF	TGTGCCAGATCCGGAGATTTGGCAGATACGCAGTATTTT
TRBV11-2	TRBJ2-4	-	once	CASSFSGKNIQYF	TGTGCCAGCAGCTTTTCTGGCAAAAACATTCAGTACTTC
TRBV7-9	TRBJ2-2	-	-	CASSSGLYTGELFF	TGTGCCAGCAGCTCGGGACTGTACACCGGGGAGCTGTTTTTT
TRBV9	TRBJ2-7	TRBD2	once	CASSVVRLTERLAGGIFGEQYF	TGTGCCAGCAGCGTAGTTCGCTTGACAGAAAGACTAGCGGGAGGGATTTTTGGCGAGCAGTACTTC
TRBV5-4	TRBJ2-7	-	-	CASSLDRLYEQYF	TGTGCCAGCAGCTTGGACAGGTTATACGAGCAGTACTTC
TRBV7-9	TRBJ1-1	-	-	CASSDSSMNTEAFF	TGTGCCAGCAGCGATAGCTCCATGAACACTGAAGCTTTCTTT
TRBV7-3	TRBJ2-1	TRBD2	once	CASSLGLAGADEQFF	TGTGCCAGCAGTCTGGGGCTAGCGGGAGCGGATGAGCAGTTCTTC
TRBV28	TRBJ2-1	-	-	CASSLGDQLGVNEQFF	TGTGCCAGCAGTTTGGGGGACCAACTAGGGGTCAATGAGCAGTTCTTC
TRBV11-2	TRBJ2-7	TRBD1	-	CASSLGAGGMYEQYF	TGTGCCAGCAGCCTCGGGGCAGGGGGCATGTACGAGCAGTACTTC
TRBV6-1	TRBJ1-2	-	-	CASSEKGGYGYTF	TGTGCCAGCAGTGAAAAGGGCGGCTATGGCTACACCTTC
TRBV2	TRBJ2-3	-	-	CASGGTGGTDTQYF	TGTGCCAGTGGCGGGACGGGGGGCACAGATACGCAGTATTTT
TRBV5-5	TRBJ1-2	TRBD1	-	CASSSRQGEFYGYTF	TGTGCCAGCAGCTCCCGGCAGGGGGAGTTCTATGGCTACACCTTC
TRBV5-4	TRBJ1-1	TRBD1	few	CASSEGAREIEAFF	TGTGCCAGCAGCGAGGGGGCGAGGGAGATTGAAGCTTTCTTT
TRBV11-2	TRBJ1-5	-	-	CASSSHADQPQHF	TGTGCCAGCAGCTCGCACGCGGATCAGCCCCAGCATTTT
TRBV5-1	TRBJ2-1	TRBD2	-	CASSLGLAGGSYNEQFF	TGCGCCAGCAGCTTGGGACTAGCGGGGGGCTCCTACAATGAGCAGTTCTTC
TRBV27	TRBJ2-4	TRBD1	-	CASSSDRGLSKNIQYF	TGTGCCAGCAGTTCGGACAGGGGGTTATCCAAAAACATTCAGTACTTC
TRBV28	TRBJ2-1	TRBD2	-	CASRPMGLAGYNEQFF	TGTGCCAGCAGACCCATGGGACTAGCGGGATACAATGAGCAGTTCTTC
TRBV7-8	TRBJ2-7	-	once	CASSLTFEQYF	TGTGCCAGCAGCTTAACGTTCGAGCAGTACTTC
TRBV7-2	TRBJ2-7	-	few	CASSDRYEQYF	TGTGCCAGCAGCGACCGTTACGAGCAGTACTTC
TRBV5-6	TRBJ1-5	TRBD1	-	CASSIRTGQGQPQHF	TGTGCCAGCAGCATACGGACAGGGCAAGGCCAGCCCCAGCATTTT
TRBV28	TRBJ2-7	-	-	CASSFLRYEQYF	TGTGCCAGCAGTTTTCTACGCTACGAGCAGTACTTC
TRBV11-3	TRBJ2-7	TRBD2	-	CASSLREGEQYF	TGTGCCAGCAGCTTACGGGAGGGAGAGCAGTACTTC
TRBV28	TRBJ1-2	-	-	CASSSNRDRRGYTF	TGTGCCAGCAGTTCGAACCGCGACAGGCGCGGCTACACCTTC
TRBV18	TRBJ1-6	TRBD1	-	CASSTQGASYNSPLHF	TGTGCCAGCTCAACACAGGGGGCCTCCTATAATTCACCCCTCCACTTT
TRBV18	TRBJ2-5	-	-	CASSRRPGRETQYF	TGTGCCAGCTCGCGCCGACCAGGACGGGAGACCCAGTACTTC
TRBV19	TRBJ2-1	-	-	CASSMSSGLQLTNEQFF	TGTGCCAGTAGTATGAGTTCTGGGCTACAATTAACCAATGAGCAGTTCTTC